This T cell receptor (beta chain) was retrieved from a study of shared clonotypes between healthy human individuals (dated by TCRdb to about 2020). Broadly, across the study: A couple of women and a few men aged 18 to 49 years were included in the cohort. Per donor, three plates each were used for CD4 naive and CD4 memory, two for CD8 naive, and one for CD8 memory. To estimate repertoire size and how much clonotypes are shared between individuals, the study performed deep sequencing of blood TCR repertoires from a few healthy adults. To increase sequencing depth and limit assay-specific biases, TCR repertoire library preparation and sequencing were carried out by different laboratories using diverse techniques. Each donor's leukapheresis produced roughly between roughly 0.85 and 10 billion PBMCs.

TCR CDR3 regions were amplified from genomic DNA by multiplex PCR using the deep immunoSEQ assay. For each cell subset, the extracted genomic DNA was distributed evenly across all wells of several immunoSEQ 96-well plates, and each plate served as one replicate. For sorted subsets, about 220 ng of genomic DNA, equivalent to some 30,000 T cell genomes, went into each replicate PCR. Purified libraries were measured with a Qubit 3.0 fluorometer, size-checked on a Bioanalyzer 2100, and measured again with the KAPA Library Quantification kit. Every immunoSEQ 96-well plate was sequenced on a separate single-read 150-cycle Illumina NextSeq 550 flow cell. Processing in the source paper ran as follows. Because the immunoSEQ output held only junctional sequences and lacked quality scores, the filtering could not match the filtering applied to full-length reads. To assign V/J genes and CDR3, sequences were annotated using PyIR, a Python wrapper for IgBLAST v1.9, with IMGT germline references. Reads were filtered out if the reads had weak V/J assignments (E-value above 1e-6), no CDR3, stop codons, out-of-frame junctions, or ambiguous translated residues. V3J clonotypes were defined as sequences sharing an identical inferred V gene, J gene, and CDR3 amino acid sequence. Percentage overlap between repertoires was calculated by dividing the number of shared unique clonotypes by the size of the smaller repertoire. Three approaches were used to assess repertoire richness: RTK rarefaction, the Chao1 estimator, and Recon v2.1 estimates of unobserved clonotypes. Generation probabilities for all TCRbeta clonotypes obtained by the gDNA method from a few donors were computed using OLGA. TCRdb carries this immuneACCESS record with in-frame sequences only. Its versions omit some clonotypes, under half of them owing to an unresolved V gene in the studies checked, with the rest unexplained. That table supplies the V and J calls and clone size; D and trimming were determined from the DNA. The sample data list 2 million or so clones, and approximately 94% of these were observed just once. The ten largest clones represent roughly 1% of the sample.

Study-level results and caveats: Naive subsets generally had larger estimated clonotype richness than memory subsets did. When four donors were compared, the shared fraction of clonotypes was around 4.6% for naive CD4, 3.5% for naive CD8, more than 2% for memory CD4, and around 0.37% for memory CD8. Clonotypes shared by all four sorted-subset donors showed higher generation probabilities than non-shared clonotypes. Pairwise subsampling led to the expectation that sequencing depth would affect the degree of clonotype sharing among donors. Sampling was restricted to blood, and TCR repertoires in tissues likely differ from the TCR repertoires found in blood. The small number of donors limited the genetic and exposure-history diversity represented. Rarefaction of sorted-subset datasets indicated incomplete sequencing despite the large sequencing depth.

Trimming costs V 6 bases and J 6 bases, and their ends lie 12 bases apart. The CDR3 starts with the cysteine, ends with the phenylalanine, and has 13 residues. Only the CDR3 region is kept as DNA, spanning 39 bases read in frame from base 1. Looking up the germline V gene yields CDR1 MNHEY and CDR2 SVGAGI. With regard to this clone: Its antigen is not yet known. No much larger clone exists at a distance of one base, and base qualities are not known.

CD8 naive samples were CD45RO-negative cells positively selected for CCR7, giving a CD45RA+CCR7+ population that excluded TemRA cells. Donors were healthy HIV-negative adults with no recently reported acute infections or vaccinations. Every donor was a Caucasian adult residing in Nashville, Tennessee, USA. After blood collection by leukapheresis, PBMCs were isolated using Ficoll-Histopaque density gradient centrifugation and then cryopreserved in the vapor phase of liquid nitrogen. Analytical flow cytometry was used to check the purity and quantity of every magnetically sorted T cell population. Genomic DNA was isolated from each sorted fraction and quantified by UV absorbance on a Nanodrop 2000c.

The sequenced material came from naive CD8+ T cells sorted from blood. The sample's cell subset or site label, decoded: CD45RA+CCR7+. The receptor chain draws on TRBV6-5 and TRBJ2-1, with TRBD2 tentatively as D gene (5 bases match). The sequence came from a young man in good health. In nucleotides, the sequence is TGTGCCAGCAGCCTACTAGGAAGCAATGAGCAGTTCTTC. This encodes CASSLLGSNEQFF.